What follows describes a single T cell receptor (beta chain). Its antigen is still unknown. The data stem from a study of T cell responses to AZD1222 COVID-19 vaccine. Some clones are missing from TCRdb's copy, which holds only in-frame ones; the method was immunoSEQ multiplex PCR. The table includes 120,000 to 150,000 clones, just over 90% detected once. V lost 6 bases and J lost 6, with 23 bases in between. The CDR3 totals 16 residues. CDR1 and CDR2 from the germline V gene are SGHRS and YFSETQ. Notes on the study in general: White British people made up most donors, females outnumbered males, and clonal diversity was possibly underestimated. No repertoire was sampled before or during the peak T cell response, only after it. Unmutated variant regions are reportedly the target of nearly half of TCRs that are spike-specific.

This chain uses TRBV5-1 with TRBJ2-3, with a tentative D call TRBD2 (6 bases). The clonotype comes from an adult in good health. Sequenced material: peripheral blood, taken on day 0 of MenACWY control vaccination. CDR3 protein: CASTPRSSGLRDTQYF. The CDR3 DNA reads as TGCGCCAGCACCCCACGGAGTAGCGGACTTCGGGATACGCAGTATTTT. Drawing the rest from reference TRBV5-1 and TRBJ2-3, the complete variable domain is KAGVTQTPRYLIKTRGQQVTLSCSPISGHRSVSWYQQTPGQGLQFLFEYFSETQRNKGNFPGRFSGRQFSNSRSEMNVSTLELGDSALYLCASTPRSSGLRDTQYFGPGTRLTVL.